The 2 T cell receptor beta chains presented below share a single source sample, sequenced in a study of T-cell memory formation after mild COVID-19. MiXCR, applied by TCRdb to the 5' RACE reads, yields one record per CDR3 protein. This sample has around 100,000 distinct CDR3 sequences; 8.5% to 14% occur once, and the top ten carry roughly two fifths. The sequenced sample was PBMCs or a T cell subset sorted from them (not recorded which). The receptors derive from a man in his late teens or twenties who had mild COVID-19 (a few samples of this study predate the infection). Cell type and time point are not known.

The J gene is TRBJ2-2, the V gene TRBV27; D is unclear. Per germline, CDR1 MNHEY and CDR2 SMNVEV (reference sequence). The CDR3 length is 15 residues. V gave up 0 bases and J gave up 3 bases, with 8 bases separating them. The CDR3 here is CASSLSWEYTGELFF. The DNA of the CDR3 is TGTGCCAGCAGTTTATCCTGGGAATACACCGGGGAGCTGTTTTTT.

This clonotype was counted only a few times. This chain joins TRBV5-6 and TRBJ2-5; the D is unclear. The CDR3 runs to 11 residues. V was clipped by 5 bases and J by 2 bases, with 4 bases between them. In germline, CDR1 is SGHDT, CDR2 YYEEEE. The chain's CDR3 is CASRYQETQYF. As DNA, the CDR3 is TGTGCCAGCAGGTATCAAGAGACCCAGTACTTC. Full variable domain (missing parts from reference TRBV5-6 and TRBJ2-5): DAGVTQSPTHLIKTRGQQVTLRCSPKSGHDTVSWYQQALGQGPQFIFQYYEEEERQRGNFPDRFSGHQFPNYSSELNVNALLLGDSALYLCASRYQETQYFGPGTRLLVL.